The 6 T cell receptor beta chains given below trace back to one sample, sequenced in a study of OX40 agonist ivuxolimab in advanced cancers. Repertoires were generated with immunoSEQ multiplex PCR, while TCRdb's copy carries only in-frame clones and drops some. The sample lists about 80,000 clones, about nine tenths seen once, with roughly 0.32% in the top ten. The sample consisted of CD4+ or CD8+ T cells sorted from blood, taken in a trial of the OX40 agonist ivuxolimab. Receptors originate from an adult with an advanced solid tumor such as melanoma, head and neck, liver or kidney cancer.

This clone has just one count. The J gene is TRBJ2-3, the V gene TRBV4-1; 11 bases are a match to TRBD2. Germline-derived CDR1 and CDR2 are MGHRA and YSYEKL. Unmatched junction bases numbered 7, after V lost 3 bases and J lost 5 bases. This CDR3 has 16 amino acids. As DNA, the CDR3 is TGCGCCAGCAGCCATGATAGCGGGGGGGCCGTAGATACGCAGTATTTT. It codes for CASSHDSGGAVDTQYF.

J is TRBJ2-5 and V is TRBV15, with D hard to call. V was cut by 0 bases and J by 7 bases, with 6 bases left in between. This CDR3 has 12 amino acids. Germline CDR1 reads LNHNV; CDR2 reads YYDKDF (reference sequence). The CDR3 region is CATSRDLGTQYF. In DNA, the CDR3 is TGTGCCACCAGCAGAGATCTTGGGACCCAGTACTTC.

This clone was counted a few times. The chain uses TRBV14 and TRBJ1-1, with D perhaps matching TRBD1 (6 bases). V lost 3 bases, J lost 5 bases, and 10 bases lay in between. CDR1 SGHDN and CDR2 FVKESK come from the germline V gene. The CDR3 runs 13 residues. Here the CDR3 reads CASSQNRETEAFF. CDR3 nucleotides: TGTGCCAGCAGCCAGAACAGGGAAACTGAAGCTTTCTTT. Supplemented by reference TRBV14 and TRBJ1-1, the full variable domain reads EAGVTQFPSHSVIEKGQTVTLRCDPISGHDNLYWYRRVMGKEIKFLLHFVKESKQDESGMPNNRFLAERTGGTYSTLKVQPAELEDSGVYFCASSQNRETEAFFGQGTRLTVV.

The V call is TRBV7-2, the J call TRBJ2-7; D is unclear. Germline CDR1 SGHTA, CDR2 FQGNSA. Trimming shortened V by 2 bases and J by 4 bases, and 6 bases separated the two germline ends. This CDR3 is built from 12 residues. The DNA of the CDR3 is TGTGCCAGCAGCTTATTCTCGTACGAGCAGTACTTC. Its translation is CASSLFSYEQYF.

The rearrangement joins TRBV9 to TRBJ1-2, with TRBD1 matching 11 bases. The CDR3 loop spans 15 amino acids. Germline V gene lookup returns CDR1 SGDLS and CDR2 YYNGEE. The trim removed 4 bases at V and 2 bases at J, leaving 4 bases unmatched. The CDR3 sequence: CASSNWDRGNYGYTF. The CDR3 nucleotides read TGTGCCAGCAGCAACTGGGACAGGGGGAACTATGGCTACACCTTC.

The rearrangement joins TRBV19 to TRBJ2-1; 10 bases are a match to TRBD2. Germline V lookup: CDR1 LNHDA, CDR2 SQIVND (reference sequence). J lost 7 bases, V lost 3 bases, and 3 bases had no gene match. The CDR3 runs to 14 residues. CDR3 region: CASSIGLAANEQFF. The DNA for the CDR3 is TGTGCCAGTAGTATCGGACTAGCGGCGAATGAGCAGTTCTTC. Combining the CDR3 with reference TRBV19 and TRBJ2-1 gives the whole variable domain DGGITQSPKYLFRKEGQNVTLSCEQNLNHDAMYWYRQDPGQGLRLIYYSQIVNDFQKGDIAEGYSVSREKKESFPLTVTSAQKNPTAFYLCASSIGLAANEQFFGPGTRLTVL.